This record concerns one T cell receptor (beta chain) sequence. Its cognate antigen is unknown. V was shortened by 1 base and J by 7 bases, with 14 bases between the two germline ends. The CDR3 extends over 15 amino acids. Germline V gives CDR1 SGHTA, CDR2 FQGNSA. The record originates from a study of T cell repertoires in cytomegalovirus infection. Across the study: HLA-B-restricted CMV epitopes that are well studied were used alongside recently identified HLA-C-restricted ones. Findings and limits, study-wide: Ex vivo responses were dominated by HLA-C-restricted CMV-specific TCR beta clonotypes.

Each CDR3 protein gets one entry after TCRdb re-called the reads with MiXCR. The table records roughly 700,000 distinct CDR3 sequences, roughly 30% of them present only once. The J gene is TRBJ2-1, the V gene TRBV7-2, with no clear D. This specimen was cultured PBMCs, taken from culture after CMV antigen stimulation. The receptor's source is a human donor in good health (CMV status not recorded). Some clones in this sample may be carry-over from other donors' samples. The CDR3 spells CASSLEAEKVNEQFF. CDR3 DNA sequence: TGTGCCAGCAGCTTAGAGGCCGAAAAGGTTAATGAGCAGTTCTTC.